This T cell receptor (beta chain) is from a study of T cell repertoires in cytomegalovirus infection. For the study at large: In the study, CMV epitopes included recently identified HLA-C-restricted and well-studied HLA-B-restricted ones. Indications of both CMV infection and matching HLA type were provided by public TCR beta signatures.

Trimming at V came to 4 bases and at J to 6 bases, leaving 11 bases not matched to a gene. CDR1 and CDR2 (germline): DFQATT, SNEGSKA (reference sequence). The length of the CDR3 is 17 residues. Worth noting for this clonotype: The antigen remains unidentified.

Each CDR3 protein is one row after TCRdb ran MiXCR on the reads. The profile shows just under 500,000 distinct CDR3 sequences, 30% to 40% of them singletons. The sample here was cultured PBMCs, taken from culture after CMV antigen stimulation. The chain employs TRBV20-1 and TRBJ2-4; 14 bases are a match to TRBD2. This clonotype originated in a human donor in good health (CMV status not recorded). Some clones in this sample may be carry-over from other donors' samples. DNA for the CDR3: TGCAGTGCTAACGCGGGACTAGCGGGGGTGGGGGGAAACATTCAGTACTTC. Residues: CSANAGLAGVGGNIQYF.